The clone carrying this TCR beta chain was seen at least ten times. Antigen: not known. RNA transcripts yielded amplified TCR beta CDR3 regions. In the first-round RT-PCR of the TCR CDR3, the HTBI primer set was used. Using its own MiXCR run on the multiplex PCR reads, TCRdb lists one record per CDR3 protein. This table has a few hundred thousand distinct CDR3 sequences, about 16% appearing once. The data were taken from a study of T cells in Graves' hyperthyroidism and ophthalmopathy. The study collected blood at first hyperthyroidism diagnosis, before any ophthalmopathy symptoms arose. PBMCs were collected from a 10 ml volume of fresh peripheral blood. Whole-study findings and limits: Ophthalmopathy cases were set apart from stable hyperthyroidism by a 13 V-J model.

Per germline, CDR1 DFQATT and CDR2 SNEGSKA (reference sequence). Trimming took off 6 bases at V and 6 bases at J, with 20 bases between the two ends. This CDR3 contains 14 residues. This chain uses TRBV20-1 with TRBJ1-2; D remains ambiguous. The receptor's source is a woman aged 45-59 years with Graves' hyperthyroidism that later progressed to Graves' ophthalmopathy. The material sequenced was blood. CDR3 in DNA: TGCAGTGCCTATCACGAGATTTGCGGTAATGGCTACACCTTC. Translating gives CSAYHEICGNGYTF.